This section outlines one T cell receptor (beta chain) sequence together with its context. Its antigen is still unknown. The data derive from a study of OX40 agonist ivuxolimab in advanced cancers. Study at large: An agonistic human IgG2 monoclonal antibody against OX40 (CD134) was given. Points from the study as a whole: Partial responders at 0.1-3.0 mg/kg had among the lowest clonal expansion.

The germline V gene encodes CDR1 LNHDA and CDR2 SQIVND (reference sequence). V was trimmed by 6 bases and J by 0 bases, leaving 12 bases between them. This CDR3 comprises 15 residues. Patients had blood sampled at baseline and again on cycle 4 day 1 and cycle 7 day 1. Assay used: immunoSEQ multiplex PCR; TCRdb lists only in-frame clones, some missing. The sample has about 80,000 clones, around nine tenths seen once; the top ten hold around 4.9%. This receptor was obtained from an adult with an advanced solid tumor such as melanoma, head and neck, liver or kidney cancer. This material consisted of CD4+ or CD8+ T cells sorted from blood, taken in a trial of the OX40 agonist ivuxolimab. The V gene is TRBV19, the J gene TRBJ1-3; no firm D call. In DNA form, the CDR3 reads TGTGCCAGTAGACTCCAAAGGAACTCTGGAAACACCATATATTTT. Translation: CASRLQRNSGNTIYF.